These T cell receptor beta chains were read from a single sample in a study of cytomegalovirus exposure and HLA in healthy donors. Profiled with immunoSEQ multiplex PCR; TCRdb holds only in-frame clones, not every one. The sample shows tens of thousands of clones, 72% of them seen only once. The specimen was PBMCs. The origin of the receptors is a woman between 40 and 55 years old in good health and CMV-seropositive. CDR3s include the opening cysteine and the closing phenylalanine or tryptophan. D genes are given only for firm matches. Size values are once, few and many counts, or a class for expanded clones, and some rows have none.

CDR3 DNA: TGTGCCAGCACCATAGCGGGGGGATACAATGAGCAGTTCTTC; CDR3 protein: CASTIAGGYNEQFF; CDR3 length: 14; V gene: TRBV7-8; clone size: NA; J gene: TRBJ2-1; D gene: TRBD2
CDR3 DNA: TGTGCCATGGACTCAACATCGATTAAGTTCCTTGGCTACACCTTC; CDR3 protein: CAMDSTSIKFLGYTF; CDR3 length: 15; V gene: TRBV13; clone size: NA; J gene: TRBJ1-2; D gene: NA
CDR3 DNA: TGTGCCAGCAGCCGACTAGCGGGGAGCACAGATACGCAGTATTTT; CDR3 protein: CASSRLAGSTDTQYF; CDR3 length: 15; V gene: TRBV7-3; clone size: NA; J gene: TRBJ2-3; D gene: TRBD2
CDR3 DNA: TGTGCCAGCAGCTTACCGGGGCAGCCCCAGCATTTT; CDR3 protein: CASSLPGQPQHF; CDR3 length: 12; V gene: TRBV7-2; clone size: medium-sized; J gene: TRBJ1-5; D gene: NA
CDR3 DNA: TGTGCCAGCAGCTTAGCCGGAGGGTGGAACACTGAAGCTTTCTTT; CDR3 protein: CASSLAGGWNTEAFF; CDR3 length: 15; V gene: TRBV7-9; clone size: few; J gene: TRBJ1-1; D gene: NA
CDR3 DNA: TGCGCCAGCAGCTCGGGACAGGGTGAGGGCTACACCTTC; CDR3 protein: CASSSGQGEGYTF; CDR3 length: 13; V gene: TRBV5-1; clone size: NA; J gene: TRBJ1-2; D gene: TRBD1
CDR3 DNA: TGTGCCACCAGCAGTCCTAGCGGGGCCTCAGATACGCAGTATTTT; CDR3 protein: CATSSPSGASDTQYF; CDR3 length: 15; V gene: TRBV15; clone size: few; J gene: TRBJ2-3; D gene: TRBD2
CDR3 DNA: TGTGCCAGCAGCGTAGCTGGTGGGCGGGGGGGCAATGAGCAGTTCTTC; CDR3 protein: CASSVAGGRGGNEQFF; CDR3 length: 16; V gene: TRBV9; clone size: NA; J gene: TRBJ2-1; D gene: TRBD2
CDR3 DNA: TGTGCCACCAGCCGCCGACACGGTGGGTCTTCTAATGAAAAACTGTTTTTT; CDR3 protein: CATSRRHGGSSNEKLFF; CDR3 length: 17; V gene: TRBV15; clone size: once; J gene: TRBJ1-4; D gene: NA
CDR3 DNA: TGTGCCAGCAGCTTGATGGGACAGGGTTCCTACGAGCAGTACTTC; CDR3 protein: CASSLMGQGSYEQYF; CDR3 length: 15; V gene: TRBV5-5; clone size: NA; J gene: TRBJ2-7; D gene: TRBD1
CDR3 DNA: TGCGCCAGCAGCTTGGCTCTCGGGGGGAGGTACGAGCAGTACTTC; CDR3 protein: CASSLALGGRYEQYF; CDR3 length: 15; V gene: TRBV5-1; clone size: NA; J gene: TRBJ2-7; D gene: TRBD2
CDR3 DNA: TGTGCCAGCAGCCGCGGACTAGCGGGGGGGCCGCGGCAGTACTTC; CDR3 protein: CASSRGLAGGPRQYF; CDR3 length: 15; V gene: TRBV7-2; clone size: once; J gene: TRBJ2-5; D gene: TRBD2
CDR3 DNA: TGTGCCAGCAGCCAATTAAGGGGGCCAAACTACGAGCAGTACTTC; CDR3 protein: CASSQLRGPNYEQYF; CDR3 length: 15; V gene: TRBV14; clone size: NA; J gene: TRBJ2-7; D gene: TRBD1
CDR3 DNA: TGTGCCAGCAGCAGAGACCCCACCGGGTCAGATACGCAGTATTTT; CDR3 protein: CASSRDPTGSDTQYF; CDR3 length: 15; V gene: TRBV9; clone size: few; J gene: TRBJ2-3; D gene: NA
CDR3 DNA: TGTGCCAGCAGCTTAACTAGCACCACCGGGGAGCTGTTTTTT; CDR3 protein: CASSLTSTTGELFF; CDR3 length: 14; V gene: TRBV5-4; clone size: NA; J gene: TRBJ2-2; D gene: NA
CDR3 DNA: TGTGCCAGCTCCCAAGGACAGACCTACGAGCAGTACTTC; CDR3 protein: CASSQGQTYEQYF; CDR3 length: 13; V gene: TRBV18; clone size: NA; J gene: TRBJ2-7; D gene: NA
CDR3 DNA: TGTGCCAGCAGTTTATCCCGGACAGGTGACGAGCAGTACTTC; CDR3 protein: CASSLSRTGDEQYF; CDR3 length: 14; V gene: TRBV27; clone size: NA; J gene: TRBJ2-7; D gene: TRBD1
CDR3 DNA: TGCAGCGTAATAACAGGACGGGGGGACCCGTCCAAGCAGTACTTC; CDR3 protein: CSVITGRGDPSKQYF; CDR3 length: 15; V gene: TRBV29-1; clone size: few; J gene: TRBJ2-7; D gene: TRBD2
CDR3 DNA: TGTGCCAGCAGCTTAGATCCCGGGGAACCCTACGAGCAGTACTTC; CDR3 protein: CASSLDPGEPYEQYF; CDR3 length: 15; V gene: TRBV11-2; clone size: NA; J gene: TRBJ2-7; D gene: NA
CDR3 DNA: TGTGCCAGCAGTGAGACGGGGGGGCTCGTCAATGAGCAGTTCTTC; CDR3 protein: CASSETGGLVNEQFF; CDR3 length: 15; V gene: TRBV2; clone size: NA; J gene: TRBJ2-1; D gene: TRBD2
CDR3 DNA: TGTGCCAACAGGGGTCGGCCGGAGCGTTTCTTT; CDR3 protein: CANRGRPERFF; CDR3 length: 11; V gene: TRBV6-4; clone size: NA; J gene: TRBJ1-1; D gene: TRBD1